Listed here is a single TCR beta chain. Its antigen is unidentified. The data stem from a study of CD8+CD57+ T cells in acquired aplastic anemia. Study findings and constraints: A set of roughly 27 CD8+ CDR3 sequences was shared between patients and controls, and these sequences appeared highly expressed in patients.

With 5 bases clipped from V and 4 bases from J, the junction kept 7 bases outside the gene matches. The V gene's germline CDR1 is DFQATT and CDR2 SNEGSKA (reference sequence). This CDR3 spans 14 amino acids. TCR beta VDJ and CDR3 were profiled, and genomic DNA was the template. Each CDR3 protein gets one entry after TCRdb re-called the reads with MiXCR. The sample includes about 98,000 distinct CDR3 sequences, less than 75% of them seen just once. Patients chosen for sequencing had CD8+CD57+ cells that had expanded, as shown by flow cytometry. Patients uniformly had severe acquired aplastic anemia. The source is a human donor with aplastic anemia. The chain recombines TRBV20-1 with TRBJ2-1; 8 bases line up with TRBD2. Sequences were obtained from sorted CD4+, CD8+, or CD8+CD57+ T cells (not recorded which) from PBMCs. The CDR3 region is CSAGPGLGYNEQFF. CDR3 in DNA: TGCAGTGCTGGGCCGGGACTAGGGTACAATGAGCAGTTCTTC.